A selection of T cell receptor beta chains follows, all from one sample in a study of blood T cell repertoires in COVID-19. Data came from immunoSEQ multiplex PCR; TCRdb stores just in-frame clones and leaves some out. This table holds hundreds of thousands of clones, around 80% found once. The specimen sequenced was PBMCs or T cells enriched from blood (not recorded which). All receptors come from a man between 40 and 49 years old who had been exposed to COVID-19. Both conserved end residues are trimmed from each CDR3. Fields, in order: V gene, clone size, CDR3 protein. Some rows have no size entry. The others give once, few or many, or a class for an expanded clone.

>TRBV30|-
AWSVGASTEAF
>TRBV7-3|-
ASSRSGLALETQY
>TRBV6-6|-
ASSLDRGAIKNIQY
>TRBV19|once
ASSIGGRGSYEQY
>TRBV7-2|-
ATQGRSTYNQPQH
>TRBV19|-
ASSLGASVSADEQF
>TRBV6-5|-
ASSYARGPGTDTQY
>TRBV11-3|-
ASSLENGQRDPYEQY
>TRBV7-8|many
ASSPTRDRVFNEQF
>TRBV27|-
ASSLDDRGQPQH
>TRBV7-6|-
ASSPLLAGGPKETQY
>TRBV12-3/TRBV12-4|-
ASSGSYGYT
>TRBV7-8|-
ASSSGQFNQPQH
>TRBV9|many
ASSPGTGYEKLF
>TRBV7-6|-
ASSLSGEQY
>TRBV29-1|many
SVEGGTANYGYT
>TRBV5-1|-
ASSLASTDTQY
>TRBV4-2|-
ASSQEKGHHISYEQY
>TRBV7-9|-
ASSSGTGGWETQY
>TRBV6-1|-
ASSEAGEGGYT
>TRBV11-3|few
ASSLLGTSEYEQF
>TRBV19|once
ASSASSVLAGSETQY
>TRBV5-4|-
ASSGTAPREQY
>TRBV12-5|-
ASSRDEKLF
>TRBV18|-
ASSEDRSYGYT
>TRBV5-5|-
ASSPWSHRTDTQY
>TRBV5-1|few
ASSFRGQAVNYGYT
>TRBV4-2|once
ASSQPTGTGVKTEAF
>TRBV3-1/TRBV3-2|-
ASSQDEGLYGYT
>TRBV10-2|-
ASSSGQGLSQY
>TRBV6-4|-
AKLSIAGVGNEQF